This T cell receptor (beta chain) was identified in a study of cytomegalovirus exposure and HLA in healthy donors. Study findings and constraints: Later findings reportedly placed an Asian-associated ancestry cluster below the roughly 690-donor mean for N-insertions. Researchers counted around 160 TCR beta chains as cytomegalovirus-associated.

As to this clone: The antigen remains undetermined. Compared with germline, one end of the junction differs, possibly owing to a read error.

Per the germline V gene, CDR1 is SNHLY and CDR2 is FYNNEI. The CDR3 contains 15 residues. Nominally healthy donors were sampled, though unrecorded immune exposures were likely. PCR amplification relied on 60 Vbeta primers (plus 13 Jbeta primers). Using immunoSEQ multiplex PCR, the repertoire was profiled, and TCRdb retains in-frame clones only, with some absent. The table includes approximately 100,000 clones, over 75% detected once. The sample taken for sequencing was PBMCs. This TCR derives from a man aged 60 to 69 in good health and CMV-seropositive. The chain couples TRBV2 to TRBJ2-5, with D perhaps matching TRBD2 (6 bases). The CDR3 protein is CASSEAGGGQGTQYF. The CDR3 DNA reads as TGTGCCAGCAGTGAAGCGGGGGGAGGTCAAGGGACCCAGTACTTC.